A selection of T cell receptor beta chains follows, all from one sample in a study of T-cell memory formation after mild COVID-19. MiXCR, run by TCRdb on the 5' RACE reads, gives a single entry per CDR3 protein. The sample consists of about half a million distinct CDR3 sequences, roughly 18% of them appearing once. Sequenced: PBMCs or a T cell subset sorted from them (not recorded which). The receptors come from an adult woman who had mild COVID-19 (a few samples of this study predate the infection). Cell type and time point are not known. CDR3s include the opening cysteine and the closing phenylalanine or tryptophan. D genes are given only for firm matches. For some rows the clone size is stated as once, few or many, or as a class when expanded; others skip it.

J,V,size,D,DNA,CDR3
TRBJ2-3,TRBV10-3,few,TRBD2,TGTGCCATGGGGGCTAGCGGGAGACCCACAGATACGCAGTATTTT,CAMGASGRPTDTQYF
TRBJ2-1,TRBV15,-,TRBD2,TGTGCCACCAGCACGTTAGCGGGGTACAATGAGCAGTTCTTC,CATSTLAGYNEQFF
TRBJ2-3,TRBV24-1,-,-,TGTGCCACCAGTCTCCCCGGAAGGGCAAATACGCAGTATTTT,CATSLPGRANTQYF
TRBJ1-6,TRBV3-1,many,-,TGTGCCAGCAGCCAATCATGGAATTCACCCCTCCACTTT,CASSQSWNSPLHF
TRBJ2-1,TRBV7-2,-,-,TGTGCCAGCAGCTTAGCGCGGCGTCAAGAGCAGTTCTTC,CASSLARRQEQFF
TRBJ1-1,TRBV5-1,-,-,TGCGCCAGTGGCCCCCTGAACACTGAAGCTTTCTTT,CASGPLNTEAFF
TRBJ2-6,TRBV4-1,-,TRBD2,TGCGCCAGCAGCCCGGGGGGGGCTGGGGCCAACGTCCTGACTTTC,CASSPGGAGANVLTF
TRBJ1-1,TRBV7-9,few,-,TGTGCCAGCAGCTTAGACCGTTCGTCAGGACTTAACACTGAAGCTTTCTTT,CASSLDRSSGLNTEAFF
TRBJ1-4,TRBV7-2,-,-,TGTGCCAGCAGCTCCTCCTCGACGGGGAGAAAACTGTTTTTT,CASSSSSTGRKLFF
TRBJ2-1,TRBV6-4,few,TRBD2,TGTGCCAGCAGTCCCTTCGGGGGGGGGACCTACAATGAGCAGTTCTTC,CASSPFGGGTYNEQFF
TRBJ2-7,TRBV9,few,TRBD2,TGTGCCAGCAGCGTAGATGCTAGCGGGAGGCCACAGTACTTC,CASSVDASGRPQYF
TRBJ1-1,TRBV5-1,-,-,TGCGCCAGCAGCGCACGCTTACAGATTAACACTGAAGCTTTCTTT,CASSARLQINTEAFF
TRBJ2-5,TRBV7-2,-,TRBD2,TGTGCCAGCACCCGGGCTAGACTTGATGGGGGGGTCCAGTACTTC,CASTRARLDGGVQYF
TRBJ1-1,TRBV24-1,few,-,TGTGCCACCAGTAAAATCGGCGGGGGCCCGAACACTGAAGCTTTCTTT,CATSKIGGGPNTEAFF
TRBJ2-1,TRBV4-1,-,-,TGCGCCAGCAGCCAAGATATCACCGCATCTTACAATGAGCAGTTCTTC,CASSQDITASYNEQFF
TRBJ2-1,TRBV20-1,-,TRBD2,TGCAGTGCTAGAGGGGCACCGGGACTAGCGGGGGCCGATGGGAATGAGCAGTTCTTC,CSARGAPGLAGADGNEQFF
TRBJ1-2,TRBV5-1,-,TRBD1,TGCGCCAGCAGCTTAGTGACAGGGGATAGTGGCTACACCTTC,CASSLVTGDSGYTF
TRBJ1-4,TRBV20-1,-,-,TGCAGTGCCCAAAATCGGGGAGCCAGGGGAAAGGGACTGTTTTTT,CSAQNRGARGKGLFF
TRBJ2-1,TRBV5-1,-,TRBD1,TGCGCCAGCAGCTTGGGAGGGGGCGATTTTGAGCAGTTCTTC,CASSLGGGDFEQFF
TRBJ2-7,TRBV12-3/TRBV12-4,few,-,TGTGCCAGCAGTTCGATACCCTACGAGCAGTACTTC,CASSSIPYEQYF
TRBJ2-3,TRBV15,-,-,TGTGCCACCAGCCTAACCAAGGGGAACGTTGATACGCAGTATTTT,CATSLTKGNVDTQYF
TRBJ2-7,TRBV20-1,-,-,TGCAGTGTTCAGATCAGGGGTTCCTACGAGCAGTACTTC,CSVQIRGSYEQYF
TRBJ2-3,TRBV6-4,few,-,TGTGCCAGCAGTGAATTTCCAGGGTATAGCACAGATACGCAGTATTTT,CASSEFPGYSTDTQYF
TRBJ2-1,TRBV9,-,TRBD2,TGTGCCAGCAGCCCAGCCCTCCTACTAGCGGGGGGGCGGAATGAGCAGTTCTTC,CASSPALLLAGGRNEQFF
TRBJ1-3,TRBV5-1,-,-,TGCGCCAGCCAGACCGACTCTGGAAACACCATATATTTT,CASQTDSGNTIYF
TRBJ1-3,TRBV30,-,-,TGTGCCTGGACCCGGACAGTGTCTGGAAACACCATATATTTT,CAWTRTVSGNTIYF
TRBJ2-7,TRBV7-9,few,TRBD1,TGTGCCAGCAGCGTAATGGGACAGGGAGGCTACGAGCAGTACTTC,CASSVMGQGGYEQYF
TRBJ1-2,TRBV3-1,-,-,TGTGCCAGCAGCCAAGGCATTGAGTACGCCTATGGCTACACCTTC,CASSQGIEYAYGYTF
TRBJ2-1,TRBV5-1,many,-,TGCGCCAGCAGCTTGCCAGTCTCCTACAATGAGCAGTTCTTC,CASSLPVSYNEQFF
TRBJ1-1,TRBV20-1,-,-,TGCAGTGCTAGGGACAGATTTATGAACACTGAAGCTTTCTTT,CSARDRFMNTEAFF
TRBJ1-1,TRBV5-6,few,-,TGTGCCAGCAGCTTAAACGGGGGGAACACTGAAGCTTTCTTT,CASSLNGGNTEAFF
TRBJ2-1,TRBV6-6,few,-,TGTGCCCACAGCGGATACTCCTACAATGAGCAGTTCTTC,CAHSGYSYNEQFF
TRBJ2-7,TRBV11-2,-,-,TGTGCCAGCAGCTTCCTCGGGAACGAGCAGTACTTC,CASSFLGNEQYF
TRBJ2-7,TRBV4-1,few,-,TGCGCCAGCAGCTCATACAGCACTGACGCCTACGAGCAGTACTTC,CASSSYSTDAYEQYF
TRBJ2-7,TRBV20-1,-,TRBD1,TGCAGTGCTAGGACAGGGGGGGGATACGAGCAGTACTTC,CSARTGGGYEQYF
TRBJ2-7,TRBV10-3,-,TRBD1,TGTGCCAGCCGACAGGGTGGGGACGAGCAGTACTTC,CASRQGGDEQYF
TRBJ2-7,TRBV7-8,-,-,TGTGCCAGCAGCATAGCCGGGACCTCCTACGAGCAGTACTTC,CASSIAGTSYEQYF
TRBJ1-2,TRBV3-1,once,-,TGTGCCAGCAGCCAAGAGCGGAGGCCTAGGGATGGCTACACCTTC,CASSQERRPRDGYTF
TRBJ1-1,TRBV7-9,-,TRBD1,TGTGCCAGCAGCAGAGGGGCAGGGGGCCGTAAAGCTTTCTTT,CASSRGAGGRKAFF
TRBJ2-1,TRBV5-4,-,TRBD2,TGTGCCAGCAGCCCAAAGCGGGAGGCCGTTTTCCATGAGCAGTTCTTC,CASSPKREAVFHEQFF
TRBJ1-1,TRBV20-1,-,-,TGCAGGGGACATGGCCCGAACACTGAAGCTTTCTTT,CRGHGPNTEAFF
TRBJ2-1,TRBV24-1,-,-,TGTGCCACCAGTGATTTTGAGCAGGGCCGGTCCTACAATGAGCAGTTCTTC,CATSDFEQGRSYNEQFF
TRBJ1-2,TRBV12-3/TRBV12-4,-,-,TGTGCCAGCAGTCTGGGGCAGGGATCTAACTATGGCTACACCTTC,CASSLGQGSNYGYTF
TRBJ2-1,TRBV4-3,-,TRBD2,TGCGCCAGCAGCCAAGTACTAGCGGGAGACGATGAGCAGTTCTTC,CASSQVLAGDDEQFF
TRBJ2-7,TRBV19,-,-,TGTGCCAGTAGTATAGGCTGGGAGCAGTACTTC,CASSIGWEQYF
TRBJ2-1,TRBV19,-,TRBD2,TGTGCCAGTAGTATGGTCTCGGGACTAGCCTACAATGAGCAGTTCTTC,CASSMVSGLAYNEQFF
TRBJ2-3,TRBV24-1,-,TRBD2,TGTGCCACCAGTGTTACTAGCGGGGGAGATACGCAGTATTTT,CATSVTSGGDTQYF
TRBJ1-6,TRBV6-6,-,-,TGTGCCAGCAGTCCAGGGTACTCACCCCTCCACTTT,CASSPGYSPLHF
TRBJ2-5,TRBV9,-,-,TGTGCCAGCAGCCTCACAGGGTCTGGAGAGACCCAGTACTTC,CASSLTGSGETQYF
TRBJ2-2,TRBV12-3/TRBV12-4,many,-,TGTGCCAGCAGGTCTCTGAACACCGGGGAGCTGTTTTTT,CASRSLNTGELFF